The rows below give T cell receptor beta chains drawn from one sample of a study of human T cells and chemical hapten exposure. TCRdb re-called the RACE reads through MiXCR, storing one row per CDR3 protein. This sample has around 130,000 distinct CDR3 sequences; around 8.3% occur once, and the top ten carry about 1.8%. Sample: whole blood. These receptors all stem from a male donor in good health. Some clones in this sample may be carry-over from other donors' samples. Each CDR3 is given with its conserved first and last residue. The D gene is left open where the match is weak. Not all rows give a size; the values are once, few, many and, for expanded clones, a class.

D gene: -
J gene: TRBJ1-5
clone size: few
V gene: TRBV25-1
CDR3 protein: CASSVAGGNQPQHF
CDR3 DNA: TGTGCCAGCAGTGTAGCCGGAGGGAATCAGCCCCAGCATTTT

D gene: -
J gene: TRBJ2-1
clone size: many
V gene: TRBV5-1
CDR3 protein: CASSLPLGFYEQFF
CDR3 DNA: TGCGCCAGCAGCCTTCCCCTAGGGTTCTATGAGCAGTTCTTC

D gene: TRBD2
J gene: TRBJ2-7
clone size: many
V gene: TRBV6-2/TRBV6-3
CDR3 protein: CASTPSYSGGYEQYF
CDR3 DNA: TGTGCCAGCACCCCCTCGTATAGCGGGGGGTACGAGCAGTACTTC

D gene: -
J gene: TRBJ2-1
clone size: few
V gene: TRBV4-3
CDR3 protein: CASSQGGGTYNEQFF
CDR3 DNA: TGCGCCAGCAGCCAAGGCGGGGGCACCTACAATGAGCAGTTCTTC

D gene: -
J gene: TRBJ1-3
clone size: few
V gene: TRBV7-9
CDR3 protein: CASSLALPVVSGNTIYF
CDR3 DNA: TGTGCCAGCAGCTTAGCGCTCCCAGTAGTCTCTGGAAACACCATATATTTT

D gene: -
J gene: TRBJ2-5
clone size: many
V gene: TRBV14
CDR3 protein: CASSQDWDPETQYF
CDR3 DNA: TGTGCCAGCAGCCAAGACTGGGACCCAGAGACCCAGTACTTC

D gene: TRBD1
J gene: TRBJ1-1
clone size: -
V gene: TRBV29-1
CDR3 protein: CSVRQGWIEAFF
CDR3 DNA: TGCAGCGTAAGACAGGGATGGATTGAAGCTTTCTTT

D gene: -
J gene: TRBJ1-1
clone size: -
V gene: TRBV15
CDR3 protein: CATSRTGYDTEAFF
CDR3 DNA: TGTGCCACCAGCAGAACAGGGTATGACACTGAAGCTTTCTTT

D gene: TRBD1
J gene: TRBJ2-5
clone size: many
V gene: TRBV12-3/TRBV12-4
CDR3 protein: CASSSQNQGAQETQYF
CDR3 DNA: TGTGCCAGCAGTTCCCAAAACCAGGGGGCGCAAGAGACCCAGTACTTC

D gene: -
J gene: TRBJ2-1
clone size: few
V gene: TRBV4-1
CDR3 protein: CASSQDWHEQFF
CDR3 DNA: TGCGCCAGCAGCCAAGATTGGCATGAGCAGTTCTTC

D gene: TRBD1
J gene: TRBJ2-7
clone size: -
V gene: TRBV5-1
CDR3 protein: CASSLSSGQLIYEQYF
CDR3 DNA: TGCGCCAGCAGCTTGTCTTCGGGACAGCTGATCTACGAGCAGTACTTC

D gene: -
J gene: TRBJ2-7
clone size: -
V gene: TRBV7-2
CDR3 protein: CASSLGQNRYEQYF
CDR3 DNA: TGTGCCAGCAGCTTAGGACAGAACCGCTACGAGCAGTACTTC

D gene: -
J gene: TRBJ1-6
clone size: few
V gene: TRBV4-3
CDR3 protein: CASSQVGPNSPLHF
CDR3 DNA: TGCGCCAGCAGCCAAGTTGGGCCAAATTCACCCCTCCACTTT

D gene: TRBD1
J gene: TRBJ1-5
clone size: few
V gene: TRBV12-3/TRBV12-4
CDR3 protein: CASSLALGQSNQPQHF
CDR3 DNA: TGTGCCAGCAGTTTAGCGCTGGGACAGAGCAATCAGCCCCAGCATTTT

D gene: TRBD2
J gene: TRBJ2-7
clone size: few
V gene: TRBV13
CDR3 protein: CASSDRTSAYYEQYF
CDR3 DNA: TGTGCCAGCAGCGACCGGACTAGCGCCTACTACGAGCAGTACTTC